These 26 T cell receptor beta chains came from one sample sequenced in a study of Tregs in tolerant kidney transplant recipients. Profiled with immunoSEQ multiplex PCR; TCRdb holds only in-frame clones, not every one. This table holds some 66,000 clones, 92% found once. The input for sequencing was CD8+ T cells from blood, taken before the transplant. The receptors derive from a human donor who received a combined kidney and bone marrow transplant.

The V gene is TRBV11-2, the J gene TRBJ2-7; no firm D call. From germline, CDR1 is SGHAT and CDR2 FQNNGV. With 0 bases removed from V and 4 bases from J, the gap between germline ends came to 10 bases. The CDR3 has 14 residues. CDR3 nucleotides: TGTGCCAGCAGCTTAGACACGGGTCCTTACGAGCAGTACTTC. Translated, it gives CASSLDTGPYEQYF.

The rearrangement joins TRBV4-1 to TRBJ2-7; tentative D call: TRBD2 (5 bases). The germline V gene has CDR1 MGHRA and CDR2 YSYEKL. The germline V and J ends were trimmed by 1 base and 6 bases, with 13 bases remaining between them. The CDR3 runs 14 residues. CDR3 protein: CASSQGGLAGEQYF. The DNA of the CDR3 is TGCGCCAGCAGCCAAGGCGGGCTAGCAGGCGAGCAGTACTTC.

The chain employs TRBV4-1 and TRBJ2-5, with TRBD1 identical over 8 bases. The DNA end is a closer match to TRBJ2-7, so the J assignment may be wrong. CDR3 length equals 15 residues. The germline CDR1 and CDR2 sequences are MGHRA and YSYEKL. The CDR3 spells CASSRPPDRAYEQYF. The CDR3 DNA sequence: TGCGCCAGCAGCCGACCACCGGACAGGGCCTACGAGCAGTACTTC.

Turning to this clone: Compared with germline, one end of the junction differs, possibly owing to a read error. The same CDR3 arises from other DNA sequences in this sample as well. The rearrangement joins TRBV9 to TRBJ2-7, with TRBD1 matching 8 bases. The germline V gene encodes CDR1 SGDLS and CDR2 YYNGEE. This CDR3 is 15 amino acids long. The CDR3 DNA follows: TGTGCCCTCGGACAGGGTATAACCTTGCCCTACGAACAGTACTTC. Its translation: CALGQGITLPYEQYF.

A remark on this clone: The sample holds other DNA sequences that translate to the same CDR3. The gene calls are TRBV9 and TRBJ1-3; D unresolved. Germline lookup yields CDR1 SGDLS and CDR2 YYNGEE. CDR3 length equals 15 residues. V gave up 0 bases and J gave up 0 bases, with 7 bases separating them. CDR3 sequence reads: CASSVGGGSGNTIYF. The CDR3 DNA reads TGTGCCAGCAGCGTAGGGGGAGGCTCTGGAAACACCATATATTTT.

The chain links TRBV5-1 to TRBJ2-7; 7 bases agree with TRBD1. The V gene end was trimmed by 2 bases and the J gene end by 6 bases; junction bases not matched to a gene: 14. Germline V gene sequence: CDR1 SGHRS, CDR2 YFSETQ. This CDR3 comprises 16 residues. The CDR3 bases are TGCGCCAGCAGCTTACCGCCGGGACAGATACTGGGCGAGCAGTACTTC. This sequence encodes CASSLPPGQILGEQYF.

The DNA for the CDR3 is TGTGCCAGCAGTTTAGGACTTTCCAGACGTAATGAGCAGTTCTTC. Amino acid sequence: CASSLGLSRRNEQFF. The chain links TRBV6-6 to TRBJ2-1, with D possibly TRBD2 on 5 matching bases. The V and J ends lost 4 bases and 7 bases respectively, with 17 bases between them. This CDR3 spans 15 amino acids. Germline assignment: CDR1 MNHNY and CDR2 SVGAGI (reference sequence).

The chain links TRBV9 to TRBJ2-2; TRBD2 matches at 7 bases. The CDR3 totals 13 residues. The germline V gene encodes CDR1 SGDLS and CDR2 YYNGEE. Trimming cost V 4 bases and J 5 bases; bases outside gene matches: 2. CDR3: CASSQRGTGELFF. CDR3 coding DNA: TGTGCCAGCAGCCAGCGGGGTACCGGGGAGCTGTTTTTT. Full variable domain (remainder filled in from reference TRBV9 and TRBJ2-2): DSGVTQTPKHLITATGQRVTLRCSPRSGDLSVYWYQQSLDQGLQFLIQYYNGEERAKGNILERFSAQQFPDLHSELNLSSLELGDSALYFCASSQRGTGELFFGEGSRLTVL.

This clone was seen once. This chain uses TRBV7-9 with TRBJ1-4, with D possibly being TRBD1 (5 bases). This CDR3 has 14 residues. The germline V gene encodes CDR1 SEHNR and CDR2 FQNEAQ (reference sequence). V was clipped by 1 base and J by 7 bases, with 10 bases between them. Here the CDR3 reads CASSLVGAAEKLFF. Written as DNA, the CDR3 is TGTGCCAGCAGCTTAGTTGGGGCAGCTGAAAAACTGTTTTTT.

CDR3 sequence: CAWSTNSGDTQYF. The CDR3 DNA reads as TGTGCCTGGAGTACCAACTCGGGAGATACGCAGTATTTT. The chain couples TRBV30 to TRBJ2-3; no firm D call. V lost 2 bases and J lost 5, with 11 bases in between. The CDR3 is 13 amino acids. Per the germline V gene, CDR1 is GTSNPN and CDR2 is SVGIG (reference sequence).

The chain has TRBV5-1 and TRBJ1-5; D not certain. The germline V and J ends were trimmed by 4 bases and 2 bases, with 13 bases remaining between them. The CDR3 runs 15 residues. Germline-derived CDR1 and CDR2 are SGHRS and YFSETQ. The CDR3 reads CASSPFGEGNQPQHF. The CDR3 DNA reads TGCGCCAGCAGCCCGTTCGGGGAAGGCAATCAGCCCCAGCATTTT.

The chain links TRBV9 to TRBJ2-6; 10 bases map to TRBD2. After removal of 7 bases from V and 1 base from J, the junction contained 8 bases not matched to a gene. The CDR3 length is 17 residues. CDR1 and CDR2 from the germline V gene are SGDLS and YYNGEE. This CDR3 is CASENSGGFSGANVLTF. The CDR3 region has the DNA TGTGCCAGCGAGAATAGCGGGGGGTTTTCTGGGGCCAACGTCCTGACTTTC.

This clone was recorded once. V is TRBV27 and J is TRBJ2-5, with 11 bases aligning to TRBD1. The CDR3 has 14 amino acids. The junction had 2 bases not matched to a gene; V was cut back by 3 bases and J by 5 bases. Germline V gene data show CDR1 as MNHEY and CDR2 as SMNVEV (reference sequence). This CDR3 is CASSFGTGGETQYF. The CDR3 DNA is TGTGCCAGCAGTTTTGGGACAGGGGGTGAGACCCAGTACTTC.

V gene TRBV5-4 combines with J gene TRBJ2-7; D is possibly TRBD2 (6 bases). The CDR3 totals 13 residues. The germline V gene encodes CDR1 SGHNT and CDR2 YYREEE (reference sequence). Trimming took off 3 bases at V and 4 bases at J, with 11 bases between the two ends. The CDR3: CASSSWRDYEQYF. CDR3 bases: TGTGCCAGCAGCTCCTGGCGGGATTACGAGCAGTACTTC.

This clone has a single count. The chain uses TRBV5-1 and TRBJ2-7; TRBD1 is a possible D gene (6 bases). The CDR3 covers 14 residues. Germline CDR1 and CDR2: SGHRS and YFSETQ. The V end lost 1 base, the J end lost 3 bases, and 11 bases lay between the germline ends. The CDR3 is CASSLYRVGYEQYF. The DNA for the CDR3 is TGCGCCAGCAGCTTGTACAGGGTAGGCTACGAGCAGTACTTC.

V is TRBV7-2 and J is TRBJ1-4; 7 nucleotides align to TRBD1. The CDR3 is 14 amino acids. The germline gives CDR1 SGHTA, CDR2 FQGNSA. Germline trimming cut 4 bases from V and 5 bases from J; bases unmatched to any gene: 4. This CDR3 is CASSWDSLNEKLFF. CDR3 bases: TGTGCCAGCAGCTGGGACAGCCTAAATGAAAAACTGTTTTTT.

The rearrangement links TRBV5-4 to TRBJ1-2, with a tentative D call TRBD1 (6 bases). The V gene lost 0 bases and the J gene lost 5 bases, with 8 bases spanning the gap. Germline CDR1 SGHNT, CDR2 YYREEE (reference sequence). The CDR3 consists of 13 residues. For the CDR3, the DNA is TGTGCCAGCAGCTTGGCAGGGGAGTATGGCTACACCTTC. It yields the protein CASSLAGEYGYTF.

The CDR3 region has the DNA TGTGCCAGCAGTGAAAAGAGAACCGGAGACTACGAGCAGTACTTC. Amino acid sequence: CASSEKRTGDYEQYF. V usage is TRBV6-1 and J usage is TRBJ2-7; D gene uncertain. The V end lost 2 bases, the J end lost 3 bases, and 14 bases lay between the germline ends. Germline assignment: CDR1 MNHNS and CDR2 SASEGT. The CDR3 contains 15 residues.

V usage is TRBV27 and J usage is TRBJ1-1; D possibly corresponds to TRBD1 (5 bases). The CDR3 runs to 14 residues. The V end was cut by 7 bases, the J end by 11 bases, with 23 bases between. Germline V gene lookup returns CDR1 MNHEY and CDR2 SMNVEV (reference sequence). The CDR3 DNA reads as TGTGCCAGCATATTGGAGGGACCCTATGGAAACGCTTTCTTT. Amino acids: CASILEGPYGNAFF.

J is TRBJ1-5 and V is TRBV5-6, with 9 positions matching TRBD1. Germline V gene lookup returns CDR1 SGHDT and CDR2 YYEEEE. CDR3 size: 14 residues. V was pared by 4 bases and J by 4 bases, with 3 bases of the junction left unmatched. The CDR3 sequence: CASSRGTGNQPQHF. The CDR3 DNA reads as TGTGCCAGCAGCCGCGGGACAGGGAATCAGCCCCAGCATTTT.

V and J are TRBV4-1 and TRBJ2-3; the match to TRBD2 covers 7 bases. The CDR3 is 15 residues long. Per germline, CDR1 MGHRA and CDR2 YSYEKL. Unmatched junction bases numbered 8, after V lost 7 bases and J lost 1 base. CDR3 nucleotides: TGCGCCAGCAAGCCTAGCGGAGGGGGCACAGATACGCAGTATTTT. Encoded protein: CASKPSGGGTDTQYF.

This clone came up once. This chain uses TRBV6-6 with TRBJ2-7; the D gene is possibly TRBD1 (5 bases). CDR1 is MNHNY and CDR2 is SVGAGI in the germline V gene (reference sequence). Trimming shortened V by 0 bases and J by 4 bases, and 7 bases separated the two germline ends. The CDR3 covers 13 residues. This chain's CDR3 is CASSYSAGYEQYF. The CDR3 nucleotides are TGTGCCAGCAGTTACTCGGCAGGGTACGAGCAGTACTTC.

The V and J genes are TRBV27 and TRBJ2-7; D remains unclear. Germline V gives CDR1 MNHEY, CDR2 SMNVEV (reference sequence). This CDR3 spans 13 amino acids. Deletions cut 0 bases from V and 4 bases from J, with 7 bases between. CDR3 sequence reads: CASSLSLEYEQYF. For the CDR3, the DNA is TGTGCCAGCAGTTTATCGCTAGAATACGAGCAGTACTTC.

The genes are TRBV7-9 and TRBJ2-7; TRBD1 matches at 7 bases. The CDR3 totals 13 residues. The V and J ends lost 4 bases and 3 bases, in that order; junction bases with no gene match: 3. CDR1 is SEHNR and CDR2 is FQNEAQ in the germline V gene (reference sequence). The CDR3 spells CASSSGQHYEQYF. The DNA for the CDR3 is TGTGCCAGCAGCTCGGGACAGCACTACGAGCAGTACTTC.

The genes are TRBV27 and TRBJ2-3; D is unclear. V was cut by 4 bases and J by 4 bases, with 3 bases left in between. This CDR3 is built from 11 residues. Germline CDR1 reads MNHEY; CDR2 reads SMNVEV (reference sequence). The CDR3 DNA reads as TGTGCCAGCAGTTCTCCAGATACGCAGTATTTT. It specifies CASSSPDTQYF.

The chain carries TRBV28 and TRBJ1-5; tentative D call: TRBD1 (5 bases). Trimming shortened V by 5 bases and J by 4 bases, and 15 bases separated the two germline ends. This CDR3 contains 15 residues. Germline CDR1 and CDR2: MDHEN and SYDVKM. The CDR3: CASSPDIKSNQPQHF. For the CDR3, the DNA is TGTGCCAGCAGTCCGGACATTAAATCAAATCAGCCCCAGCATTTT.